A selection of T cell receptor beta chains follows, all from one sample in a study of T cells after yellow fever vaccination. Using its own MiXCR run on the 5' RACE reads, TCRdb lists one record per CDR3 protein. The sample consists of about 550,000 distinct CDR3 sequences, roughly 19% of them appearing once. The input for sequencing was PBMCs, taken 15 days after the yellow fever booster vaccination. These TCRs come from a young man who received the YFV17D yellow fever vaccine. Both conserved end residues are part of each CDR3. Each record gives: D gene, J gene, V gene, clone size, CDR3 DNA, CDR3 protein. D genes are given only for firm matches. The size field is filled for only some rows; it gives once, few, many or a size class.

. | TRBJ1-5 | TRBV20-1 | . | TGCAGTGCTAGGGGTAGCAATCAGCCCCAGCATTTT | CSARGSNQPQHF
. | TRBJ2-3 | TRBV10-3 | once | TGTGCCATCGGCCCCCTCACAGATACGCAGTATTTT | CAIGPLTDTQYF
. | TRBJ2-2 | TRBV4-1 | . | TGCGCCAGCAGCCTCGTCGGCACCGCCACCGGGGAGCTGTTTTTT | CASSLVGTATGELFF
. | TRBJ2-1 | TRBV6-2/TRBV6-3 | few | TGTGCCAGCAGTTCCTTGGCACCCCGGAGGGGAACCTACAATGAGCAGTTCTTC | CASSSLAPRRGTYNEQFF
TRBD2 | TRBJ2-1 | TRBV7-6 | . | TGTGCCAGCAGACCGGGACTAGCGGGTACTGAGCAGTTCTTC | CASRPGLAGTEQFF
. | TRBJ2-5 | TRBV6-5 | few | TGTGCCAGCAGTTACTCTGGACCCGAAGAGACCCAGTACTTC | CASSYSGPEETQYF
TRBD2 | TRBJ2-1 | TRBV4-1 | . | TGCGCCAGCAGCGCCCTTGGGGGGGGAACGAGGCTAGCGGGAGGCGTGGATGAGCAGTTCTTC | CASSALGGGTRLAGGVDEQFF
TRBD1 | TRBJ2-1 | TRBV7-2 | . | TGTGCCAGCAGCTCAGGGGACAGGACCCCCTACAATGAGCAGTTCTTC | CASSSGDRTPYNEQFF
. | TRBJ2-7 | TRBV5-6 | . | TGTGCCAGCAGCCTCCGCAGGCGCGAGCAGTACTTC | CASSLRRREQYF
TRBD1 | TRBJ2-1 | TRBV4-2 | . | TGTGCCAGCAGCCAAGATTTACAGGGGGCCAATGAGCAGTTCTTC | CASSQDLQGANEQFF
. | TRBJ2-7 | TRBV29-1 | . | TGCAGCGTTGAGACGGTCTACGAGCAGTACTTC | CSVETVYEQYF
. | TRBJ2-7 | TRBV12-3/TRBV12-4 | many | TGTGCCAGCAGTCTCCGTGAGGGCCCCTACGAGCAGTACTTC | CASSLREGPYEQYF
. | TRBJ2-1 | TRBV5-5 | . | TGTGCCAGCAGCCGACCCGGGGTGGCTAGCAATGAGCAGTTCTTC | CASSRPGVASNEQFF
. | TRBJ2-7 | TRBV6-1 | many | TGTGCCAGCAGTGGGACAGCCTACGAGCAGTACTTC | CASSGTAYEQYF